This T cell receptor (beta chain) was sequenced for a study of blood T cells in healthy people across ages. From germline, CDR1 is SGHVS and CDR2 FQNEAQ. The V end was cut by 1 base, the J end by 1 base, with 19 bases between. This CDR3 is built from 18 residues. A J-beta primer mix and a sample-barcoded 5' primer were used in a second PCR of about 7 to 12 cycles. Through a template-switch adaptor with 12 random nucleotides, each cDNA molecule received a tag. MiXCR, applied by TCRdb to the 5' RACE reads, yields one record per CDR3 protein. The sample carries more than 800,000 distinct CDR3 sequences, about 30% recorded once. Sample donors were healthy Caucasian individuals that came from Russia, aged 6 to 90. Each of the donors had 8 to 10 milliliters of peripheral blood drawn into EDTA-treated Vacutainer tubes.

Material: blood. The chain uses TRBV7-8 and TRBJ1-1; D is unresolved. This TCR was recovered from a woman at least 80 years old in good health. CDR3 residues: CASSLVSSPARWNTEAFF. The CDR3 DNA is TGTGCCAGCAGCTTAGTTAGTAGTCCCGCCCGGTGGAACACTGAAGCTTTCTTT. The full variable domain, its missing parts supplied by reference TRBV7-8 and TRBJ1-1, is GAGVSQSPRYKVAKRGQDVALRCDPISGHVSLFWYQQALGQGPEFLTYFQNEAQLDKSGLPSDRFFAERPEGSVSTLKIQRTQQEDSAVYLCASSLVSSPARWNTEAFFGQGTRLTVV.